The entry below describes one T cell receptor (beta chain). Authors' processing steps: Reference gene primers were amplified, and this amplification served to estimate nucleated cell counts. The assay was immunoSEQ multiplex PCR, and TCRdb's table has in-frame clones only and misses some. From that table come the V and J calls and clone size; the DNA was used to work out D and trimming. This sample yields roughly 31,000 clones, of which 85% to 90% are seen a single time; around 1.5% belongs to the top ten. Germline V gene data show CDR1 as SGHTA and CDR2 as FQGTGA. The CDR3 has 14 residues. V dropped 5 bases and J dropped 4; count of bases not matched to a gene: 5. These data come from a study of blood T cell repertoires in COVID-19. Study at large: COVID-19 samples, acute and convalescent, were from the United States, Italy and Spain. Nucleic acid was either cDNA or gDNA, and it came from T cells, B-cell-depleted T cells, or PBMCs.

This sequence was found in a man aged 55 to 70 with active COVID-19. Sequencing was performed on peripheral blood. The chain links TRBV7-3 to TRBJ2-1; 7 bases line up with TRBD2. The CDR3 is CASSPGLVYNEQFF. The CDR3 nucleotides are TGTGCCAGCAGCCCTGGACTAGTATACAATGAGCAGTTCTTC.